This T cell receptor beta chain was sequenced in a study of blood T cell repertoires in COVID-19. Study context: Sources were T cells, B-cell-depleted T cells, or PBMCs; the material itself was cDNA or gDNA.

In the original workflow: Nucleated cell number was recorded as an estimate derived from reference gene primer amplification. Clones were read by immunoSEQ multiplex PCR, and TCRdb kept only the in-frame ones, dropping some. V, J and clone size were drawn from that table, and D and trimming were deduced from the DNA. The sample records a few hundred thousand clones, approximately 85% being singletons. This CDR3 is built from 15 residues. The V segment lost 6 bases and the J segment 4 bases; nucleotides outside the gene matches: 7. Germline loops: CDR1 MDHEN, CDR2 SYDVKM. Only one count was recorded for this clone. Donors in Cohort 3 who had recovered were those with two negative PCRs, healthcare professional clearance, or resolution of their symptoms.

The chain couples TRBV28 to TRBJ1-1; 11 nucleotides line up with TRBD1. Source material: PBMCs or T cells enriched from blood (not recorded which). This TCR derives from a woman aged 45-59 years who had recovered from COVID-19. The DNA for the CDR3 is TGTGCCAGCAGGGGACAGGGGGGATATGGCACTGAAGCTTTCTTT. Translated: CASRGQGGYGTEAFF.